Listed here are 23 T cell receptor beta chains from one sample, sequenced in a study of blood T cell repertoires in COVID-19. Clones were sequenced by immunoSEQ multiplex PCR, and TCRdb holds only the in-frame ones, with some missing. The table includes 250,000 to 350,000 clones, approximately 91% detected once. The specimen was peripheral blood. These receptors were taken from a woman aged 40 to 49 who had recovered from COVID-19.

The chain carries TRBV7-8 and TRBJ2-1; 11 bases agree with TRBD2. The CDR3 is 16 amino acids. Per the germline V gene, CDR1 is SGHVS and CDR2 is FQNEAQ. With V trimmed by 3 bases and J by 10 bases, 11 bases remained unmatched. DNA for the CDR3: TGTGCCAGCAGCTTCCCTGGACTAGCGGGCCTCGGGGAGCAGTTCTTC. Translated: CASSFPGLAGLGEQFF.

CDR3 nucleotide sequence: TGTGCCAGCAGCCAAGTCGGGTTTGACTATGGCTACACCTTC. As protein: CASSQVGFDYGYTF. The chain recombines TRBV3-1 (or the pseudogene TRBV3-2) with TRBJ1-2; D uncertain. V dropped 1 base and J dropped 3 bases, with 9 bases sitting between them. The CDR3 sequence is 14 residues long. Germline CDR1 reads LGHDT; CDR2 reads YNNKEL (reference sequence).

The chain recombines TRBV6-1 with TRBJ2-7; 12 bases agree with TRBD2. The CDR3 sequence is 20 residues long. V was clipped by 1 base and J by 7 bases; unmatched bases: 20. Germline assignment: CDR1 MNHNS and CDR2 SASEGT. The CDR3 DNA sequence: TGTGCCAGCAGTGAAGAGGCGGGTTTCCTCCGGACTAGCGGGACGGGGGAGCAGTACTTC. This translates into CASSEEAGFLRTSGTGEQYF.

A single count supports this clone. V is TRBV21-1 and J is TRBJ1-5; TRBD1, as called in the table, went unchecked against the DNA. TRBV21-1 is described as a pseudogene. This CDR3 is built from 16 residues. The chain's CDR3 is CASSNGQLYSNQPQHF. The CDR3 DNA reads as TGTGCCAGCAGCAACGGACAACTATATAGCAATCAGCCCCAGCATTTT.

The chain is built from TRBV11-2 and TRBJ2-7; 14 bases agree with TRBD2. With 1 base clipped from V and 6 bases from J, the junction kept 5 bases outside the gene matches. The V gene's germline CDR1 is SGHAT and CDR2 FQNNGV. The length of the CDR3 is 16 residues. CDR3 in amino acids: CASSLVGTSGSTEQYF. The CDR3 DNA reads TGTGCCAGCAGCTTAGTGGGGACTAGCGGGAGTACCGAGCAGTACTTC.

This chain uses TRBV5-1 with TRBJ1-6, with unresolved D. The CDR3 has 16 amino acids. Germline loops: CDR1 SGHRS, CDR2 YFSETQ. Trimming cost V 1 base and J 5 bases, with 13 bases left between them. CDR3 DNA: TGCGCCAGCAGCTTGACTGCCGAGAATCATAATTCACCCCTCCACTTT. This translates into CASSLTAENHNSPLHF.

This clone appeared a few times. The V call is TRBV30, the J call TRBJ1-2, with 10 bases lining up with TRBD1. The germline V gene encodes CDR1 GTSNPN and CDR2 SVGIG (reference sequence). The junction had 11 bases not matched to a gene; V was cut back by 5 bases and J by 8 bases. This CDR3 contains 14 residues. The CDR3 reads CAWCAGTGAKGYTF. CDR3 coding DNA: TGTGCCTGGTGCGCCGGGACAGGGGCAAAGGGCTACACCTTC.

The CDR3: CASSPSRALGGELFF. The CDR3 nucleotides are TGTGCCAGCAGTCCCTCGAGAGCGTTGGGCGGGGAGCTGTTTTTT. The chain links TRBV6-4 to TRBJ2-2; D is unresolved. The ends were cut back, 5 bases at V and 7 bases at J, with 17 bases in the middle. Germline lookup yields CDR1 MRHNA and CDR2 SNTAGT. This CDR3 region has 15 residues.

The chain has TRBV7-6 and TRBJ2-2; 11 bases agree with TRBD2. The V and J ends lost 0 bases and 0 bases, in that order; junction bases with no gene match: 0. Germline V gene data show CDR1 as SGHVS and CDR2 as FNYEAQ. The CDR3 consists of 17 residues. CDR3 amino acids: CASSLAGLAANTGELFF. Here the CDR3 DNA reads TGTGCCAGCAGCTTAGCGGGACTAGCGGCGAACACCGGGGAGCTGTTTTTT.

This clone occurred once. The chain recombines TRBV2 with TRBJ1-3, with TRBD1 matching 7 bases. Trimming removed 3 bases from V and 5 bases from J; junction bases left unmatched: 7. Germline CDR1 and CDR2: SNHLY and FYNNEI. The CDR3 consists of 15 residues. For the CDR3, the DNA is TGTGCCAGCAGTGATCGGACAGGAGGAAGAAACACCATATATTTT. Translation: CASSDRTGGRNTIYF.

The V call is TRBV6-1, the J call TRBJ1-2; D is undetermined. Per the germline V gene, CDR1 is MNHNS and CDR2 is SASEGT. CDR3 size: 13 residues. Between the trimmed V and J ends, which lost 3 bases and 6 bases, there was a span of 11 bases. In DNA form, the CDR3 reads TGTGCCAGCAGTGAGAGGGAAGAGAATGGCTACACCTTC. It is translated as CASSEREENGYTF.

Only one count was recorded for this clone. The chain couples TRBV7-2 to TRBJ1-3; perhaps TRBD1 as D (6 bases). The CDR3 is 16 amino acids. Germline V gene sequence: CDR1 SGHTA, CDR2 FQGNSA. The V end was cut by 3 bases, the J end by 0 bases, with 12 bases between. CDR3 amino acids: CASSFQGISSGNTIYF. For the CDR3, the DNA is TGTGCCAGCAGCTTCCAGGGGATTTCCTCTGGAAACACCATATATTTT.

This rearrangement joins TRBV25-1 to TRBJ2-5; 13 bases are a match to TRBD2. CDR1 is MGHDK and CDR2 is SYGVNS in the germline V gene. Germline trimming cut 8 bases from V and 3 bases from J; bases unmatched to any gene: 0. This CDR3 has 13 amino acids. The CDR3 here is CASGLAGEETQYF. The CDR3 bases are TGTGCCAGCGGACTAGCGGGAGAAGAGACCCAGTACTTC.

As to this clone: Other nucleotide sequences from this sample produce the same CDR3. The rearrangement uses TRBV28 and TRBJ1-2, with D hard to call. CDR1 and CDR2 (germline): MDHEN, SYDVKM. The CDR3 runs to 14 residues. The V gene lost 4 bases and the J gene lost 0 bases, with 9 bases spanning the gap. The CDR3 region is CASSSGGANYGYTF. As DNA, the CDR3 is TGTGCCAGCAGTTCCGGTGGAGCTAACTATGGCTACACCTTC.

The rearrangement links TRBV18 to TRBJ2-1; a weak D match, TRBD2 (5 bases). The CDR3 runs to 14 residues. V was clipped by 5 bases and J by 8 bases, with 16 bases between them. Germline V gene data show CDR1 as KGHSH and CDR2 as LQKENI. The CDR3, as DNA: TGTGCCAGCTCAAATCCCGAGGGAGTAGATGAGCAGTTCTTC. Residues: CASSNPEGVDEQFF.

The chain carries TRBV10-3 and TRBJ1-1, with D unclear. Germline V CDR1 and CDR2: ENHRY, SYGVKD. This CDR3 has 14 amino acids. The ends were cut back, 2 bases at V and 1 base at J, with 8 bases in the middle. The CDR3 loop is CAISEPVTNTEAFF. As DNA, the CDR3 is TGTGCCATCAGTGAGCCAGTTACGAACACTGAAGCTTTCTTT.

The chain links TRBV2 to TRBJ2-7; TRBD2 aligns across 10 bases. The junction had 9 bases not matched to a gene; V was cut back by 5 bases and J by 5 bases. Germline assignment: CDR1 SNHLY and CDR2 FYNNEI. The CDR3 runs 15 residues. The CDR3 reads CASSRLASGSNEQYF. The CDR3 region has the DNA TGTGCCAGCAGTAGGTTGGCTAGCGGGAGCAACGAGCAGTACTTC.

The rearrangement uses TRBV30 and TRBJ1-5; D remains unclear. Germline CDR1 reads GTSNPN; CDR2 reads SVGIG (reference sequence). This CDR3 region has 17 residues. V was clipped by 0 bases and J by 2 bases, with 17 bases between them. CDR3: CAWSVRTGSRGNQPQHF. CDR3 sequence (DNA): TGTGCCTGGAGTGTACGTACGGGAAGCAGAGGCAATCAGCCCCAGCATTTT.

The chain combines TRBV3-1 (or the pseudogene TRBV3-2) with TRBJ2-2; 12 bases line up with TRBD2. The V and J ends lost 1 base and 5 bases, in that order; junction bases with no gene match: 2. CDR1 LGHDT and CDR2 YNNKEL come from the germline V gene (reference sequence). CDR3 size: 16 residues. The CDR3 is CASSQGGTSGTGELFF. The DNA of the CDR3 is TGTGCCAGCAGCCAAGGCGGGACTAGCGGGACCGGGGAGCTGTTTTTT.

This chain joins TRBV7-2 and TRBJ2-5, with 8 bases identical to TRBD2. Germline assignment: CDR1 SGHTA and CDR2 FQGNSA. V dropped 5 bases and J dropped 2; count of bases not matched to a gene: 7. The CDR3 extends over 15 amino acids. CDR3 sequence (DNA): TGTGCCAGCAGCGCCCTACTAGCGGTTCAAGAGACCCAGTACTTC. It encodes CASSALLAVQETQYF.

The J gene is TRBJ2-3, the V gene TRBV18, with TRBD2 matching 11 bases. The CDR3 runs to 17 residues. Trimming took 4 bases from V and 3 from J; bases not matched to a gene: 9. The germline V gene encodes CDR1 KGHSH and CDR2 LQKENI. The CDR3 nucleotides are TGTGCCAGCTCACTCAATTTGGGACTAGCGGATACAGATACGCAGTATTTT. Encoded protein: CASSLNLGLADTDTQYF.

Here the CDR3 DNA reads TGTGCCAGCAGCGACGGGACAGGGGTGCTCCACGAGCAGTACTTC. It is translated as CASSDGTGVLHEQYF. The V and J genes are TRBV5-4 and TRBJ2-7; TRBD1 aligns across 10 bases. The CDR3 has 15 amino acids. V was pared by 4 bases and J by 5 bases, with 9 bases of the junction left unmatched. CDR1 and CDR2 from the germline V gene are SGHNT and YYREEE (reference sequence).

CDR3 residues: CASSQNDLGGYTF. The CDR3 nucleotides are TGTGCCAGCAGCCAAAATGACTTGGGTGGCTACACCTTC. The rearrangement links TRBV5-8 to TRBJ1-2; D is unclear. Trimming stripped 4 bases from V and 7 bases from J, with 14 bases between. The CDR3 runs 13 residues. Germline values: CDR1 SGHTS, CDR2 YDEGEE.